This T cell receptor (beta chain) was profiled in a study of control samples from healthy donors and cancer patients. Produced via immunoSEQ multiplex PCR; TCRdb's table is partial and in-frame only. The table includes about 150,000 clones, over 85% detected once. This receptor was obtained from a man aged 18 to 30 in good health. Sequenced sample: blood.

The DNA of the CDR3 is TGTGCCAGCAGTGGTTTGGCATTCCGAGGGACCCAGTACTTC. Translation: CASSGLAFRGTQYF. The chain carries TRBV2 and TRBJ2-5, with D unresolved. Germline V lookup: CDR1 SNHLY, CDR2 FYNNEI. V lost 4 bases, J lost 7 bases, and 16 bases lay in between. This CDR3 region has 14 residues.